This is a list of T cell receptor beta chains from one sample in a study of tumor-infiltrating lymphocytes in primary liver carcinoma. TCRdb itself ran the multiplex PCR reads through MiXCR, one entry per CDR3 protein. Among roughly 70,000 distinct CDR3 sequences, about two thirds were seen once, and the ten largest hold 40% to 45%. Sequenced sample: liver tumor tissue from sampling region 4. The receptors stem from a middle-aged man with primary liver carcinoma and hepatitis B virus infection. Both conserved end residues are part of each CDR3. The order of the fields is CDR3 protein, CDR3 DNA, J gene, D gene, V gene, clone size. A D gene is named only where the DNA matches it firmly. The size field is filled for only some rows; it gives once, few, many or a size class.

CDR3 protein: CASSVTGTSGDNEQFF
CDR3 DNA: TGTGCCAGCAGCGTAACCGGGACTAGCGGGGACAATGAGCAGTTCTTC
J gene: TRBJ2-1
D gene: TRBD2
V gene: TRBV4-2
clone size: .

CDR3 protein: CASNFDGSYEQYF
CDR3 DNA: TGTGCCAGCAACTTTGACGGCTCCTACGAGCAGTACTTC
J gene: TRBJ2-7
D gene: .
V gene: TRBV11-2
clone size: .

CDR3 protein: CASSQGTWRTCEQYF
CDR3 DNA: TGTGCCAGCAGCCAAGGGACATGGAGAACCTGCGAGCAATACTTC
J gene: TRBJ2-7
D gene: .
V gene: TRBV11-2
clone size: .

CDR3 protein: CASSWDRDGSETQYF
CDR3 DNA: TGTGCCAGCAGTTGGGACAGGGATGGATCAGAAACGCAGTATTTT
J gene: TRBJ2-3
D gene: TRBD1
V gene: TRBV12-3/TRBV12-4
clone size: .

CDR3 protein: CASSATGGFGKNIQYF
CDR3 DNA: TGTGCCAGCAGTGCCACAGGGGGGTTCGGCAAAAACATTCAGTACTTC
J gene: TRBJ2-4
D gene: TRBD1
V gene: TRBV6-1
clone size: many

CDR3 protein: CANSQESAPRTDTQYF
CDR3 DNA: TGTGCCAACAGCCAAGAGTCAGCCCCTCGCACAGATACGCAGTATTTT
J gene: TRBJ2-3
D gene: .
V gene: TRBV4-2
clone size: .

CDR3 protein: CDSSYTGGTDAFF
CDR3 DNA: TGTGACAGCAGTTACACAGGGGGCACTGACGCTTTCTTT
J gene: TRBJ1-1
D gene: TRBD1
V gene: TRBV6-6
clone size: .

CDR3 protein: CSSSLSSVSADTQYF
CDR3 DNA: TGCTCCAGCAGCTTGTCCAGCGTGAGTGCAGATACGCAGTATTTT
J gene: TRBJ2-3
D gene: .
V gene: TRBV5-1
clone size: .

CDR3 protein: CSVVRGGTETFF
CDR3 DNA: TGCAGCGTGGTAAGGGGGGGCACTGAAACTTTCTTT
J gene: TRBJ1-1
D gene: .
V gene: TRBV29-1
clone size: .

CDR3 protein: CASSGSGVAGSFNEQFF
CDR3 DNA: TGTGCCAGCAGTGGATCCGGGGTGGCCGGTAGTTTCAATGAGCAGTTCTTC
J gene: TRBJ2-1
D gene: .
V gene: TRBV6-1
clone size: .

CDR3 protein: CVCSFSTSGIAKNTQYF
CDR3 DNA: TGTGTCTGCAGTTTCTCGACGTCAGGGATCGCCAAAAACACTCAGTACTTC
J gene: TRBJ2-4
D gene: .
V gene: TRBV6-6
clone size: .

CDR3 protein: CASSPGTGVEQYF
CDR3 DNA: TGTGCCAGCAGCCCTGGGACAGGGGTTGAGCAGTACTTC
J gene: TRBJ2-7
D gene: TRBD1
V gene: TRBV28
clone size: many

CDR3 protein: CASRLCRWPGSYTF
CDR3 DNA: TGTGCCAGCAGGTTATGCCGGTGGCCGGGCAGCTACACCTTC
J gene: TRBJ1-2
D gene: .
V gene: TRBV11-2
clone size: .

CDR3 protein: CASSLGASGVPSYEQYF
CDR3 DNA: TGTGCCAGCAGCTTGGGTGCTAGCGGGGTTCCCTCCTACGAGCAATACTTC
J gene: TRBJ2-7
D gene: TRBD2
V gene: TRBV5-6
clone size: .

CDR3 protein: CASKVGSNQPQRF
CDR3 DNA: TGTGCCAGCAAGGTGGGGAGCAATCAGCCCCAGCGCTTT
J gene: TRBJ1-5
D gene: .
V gene: TRBV12-3/TRBV12-4
clone size: .

CDR3 protein: CSSSGQPVNPTDTQYF
CDR3 DNA: TGTTCCAGCAGCGGACAACCCGTCAACCCCACAGATACGCAGTATTTT
J gene: TRBJ2-3
D gene: .
V gene: TRBV11-2
clone size: once

CDR3 protein: CASRSRDSDHHETQYF
CDR3 DNA: TGCGCCAGCAGATCCCGGGACTCGGACCACCATGAGACCCAGTACTTC
J gene: TRBJ2-5
D gene: .
V gene: TRBV11-2
clone size: .

CDR3 protein: CSVATLRPCSLQEQFF
CDR3 DNA: TGCAGCGTCGCCACGCTTCGACCCTGTTCCCTTCAAGAGCAGTTCTTC
J gene: TRBJ2-1
D gene: .
V gene: TRBV29-1
clone size: .

CDR3 protein: CTIVGQINQPQHF
CDR3 DNA: TGCACCATTGTCGGACAGATCAATCAGCCCCAGCATTTT
J gene: TRBJ1-5
D gene: .
V gene: TRBV29-1
clone size: .

CDR3 protein: CATGGGALQVTQYF
CDR3 DNA: TGTGCCACCGGAGGGGGGGCCCTACAAGTGACCCAGTACTTC
J gene: TRBJ2-5
D gene: .
V gene: TRBV10-3
clone size: .

CDR3 protein: CVSSLTLGGANTGELFF
CDR3 DNA: TGCGTCAGCAGTTTAACATTAGGAGGGGCGAACACCGGGGAGCTGTTTTTT
J gene: TRBJ2-2
D gene: .
V gene: TRBV11-2
clone size: .

CDR3 protein: CASSLSGVSEKLFF
CDR3 DNA: TGTGCCAGCAGTTTAAGTGGCGTTAGTGAAAAACTGTTTTTT
J gene: TRBJ1-4
D gene: .
V gene: TRBV12-3/TRBV12-4
clone size: .

CDR3 protein: CASSFDMGPGGGYEKYF
CDR3 DNA: TGCGCCAGCAGCTTTGACATGGGCCCGGGGGGAGGCTACGAGAAGTACTTC
J gene: TRBJ2-7
D gene: TRBD2
V gene: TRBV5-1
clone size: .

CDR3 protein: CASSSAGPGNEQFF
CDR3 DNA: TGTGCCAGCAGTTCAGCGGGCCCTGGGAATGAGCAGTTCTTC
J gene: TRBJ2-1
D gene: .
V gene: TRBV11-2
clone size: many

CDR3 protein: CANSRGLAGGGEQFF
CDR3 DNA: TGTGCCAACAGTCGAGGGCTAGCGGGAGGGGGAGAGCAGTTCTTC
J gene: TRBJ2-1
D gene: TRBD2
V gene: TRBV2
clone size: few

CDR3 protein: CSGGDSLNTEAFF
CDR3 DNA: TGCAGCGGGGGAGACAGCCTGAACACTGAAGCTTTCTTT
J gene: TRBJ1-1
D gene: .
V gene: TRBV29-1
clone size: many

CDR3 protein: CASSFCGSSCGYTF
CDR3 DNA: TGTGCCAGCAGTTTTTGTGGGAGTAGCTGTGGCTACACCTTC
J gene: TRBJ1-2
D gene: .
V gene: TRBV12-3/TRBV12-4
clone size: .

CDR3 protein: CASSFWGSYGYTF
CDR3 DNA: TGTGCCAGCAGTTTCTGGGGTTCATATGGCTACACCTTC
J gene: TRBJ1-2
D gene: .
V gene: TRBV12-3/TRBV12-4
clone size: .

CDR3 protein: CSAPPGGNEQFF
CDR3 DNA: TGCAGCGCCCCCCCGGGGGGGAATGAACAGTTCTTC
J gene: TRBJ2-1
D gene: TRBD2
V gene: TRBV29-1
clone size: .

CDR3 protein: CASSPSRGLMDSEAFF
CDR3 DNA: TGTGCCAGCAGCCCATCCAGGGGGTTGATGGACTCTGAAGCTTTCTTT
J gene: TRBJ1-1
D gene: TRBD1
V gene: TRBV11-2
clone size: .

CDR3 protein: CASSTVGTVKSPIWNEQFF
CDR3 DNA: TGTGCCAGCAGCACAGTCGGGACTGTCAAATCTCCTATATGGAATGAGCAGTTCTTC
J gene: TRBJ2-1
D gene: .
V gene: TRBV11-1
clone size: .

CDR3 protein: CASNLSHGPYNEQSF
CDR3 DNA: TGTGCCAGCAACTTAAGTCATGGCCCTTACAATGAGCAGTCCTTC
J gene: TRBJ2-1
D gene: .
V gene: TRBV11-2
clone size: .

CDR3 protein: CASCLQWGETDTQYF
CDR3 DNA: TGTGCCAGCTGTTTACAGTGGGGAGAGACAGATACGCAGTATTTT
J gene: TRBJ2-3
D gene: .
V gene: TRBV6-6
clone size: .

CDR3 protein: CASSPDTSTQYF
CDR3 DNA: TGCGCCAGCAGCCCGGACACTTCGACGCAGTATTTT
J gene: TRBJ2-3
D gene: .
V gene: TRBV4-1
clone size: once

CDR3 protein: CASSYRSVKPGELFF
CDR3 DNA: TGTGCCAGCAGTTACAGGTCCGTCAAGCCCGGGGAGCTGTTTTTC
J gene: TRBJ2-2
D gene: .
V gene: TRBV6-5
clone size: .

CDR3 protein: CASNQELGDGGQPQHF
CDR3 DNA: TGTGCCAGCAACCAAGAACTAGGGGACGGGGGACAGCCCCAGCATTTT
J gene: TRBJ1-5
D gene: .
V gene: TRBV4-2
clone size: .

CDR3 protein: CASSAGQVTQYF
CDR3 DNA: TGCGCCAGCAGCGCCGGACAGGTTACCCAGTACTTC
J gene: TRBJ2-5
D gene: TRBD1
V gene: TRBV5-1
clone size: many

CDR3 protein: CASSEYKQSSYEQYF
CDR3 DNA: TGTGCCAGCAGTGAATACAAGCAGAGCTCCTACGAGCAGTACTTC
J gene: TRBJ2-7
D gene: .
V gene: TRBV6-1
clone size: few

CDR3 protein: CASSVLRGPDTQYF
CDR3 DNA: TGTGCCAGCAGCGTACTCCGGGGTCCAGATACGCAGTATTTT
J gene: TRBJ2-3
D gene: .
V gene: TRBV5-4
clone size: many

CDR3 protein: CACSYSKSGANVLTF
CDR3 DNA: TGTGCCTGCAGTTACTCGAAGTCTGGGGCCAACGTCCTGACTTTC
J gene: TRBJ2-6
D gene: .
V gene: TRBV6-6
clone size: .

CDR3 protein: CASSSFLSRTGGTPGANVLTF
CDR3 DNA: TGTGCCAGCAGTTCCTTCCTCAGTAGGACAGGGGGAACACCTGGGGCCAACGTCCTGACTTTC
J gene: TRBJ2-6
D gene: TRBD1
V gene: TRBV28
clone size: many

CDR3 protein: CNSSLDKAYNEQFF
CDR3 DNA: TGTAACAGCAGCTTAGATAAAGCCTACAACGAGCAGTTCTTC
J gene: TRBJ2-1
D gene: .
V gene: TRBV11-2
clone size: .

CDR3 protein: CATSFLIFALYQPQHF
CDR3 DNA: TGTGCCACCAGTTTCCTGATTTTTGCCTTGTATCAGCCCCAGCATTTT
J gene: TRBJ1-5
D gene: .
V gene: TRBV28
clone size: .

CDR3 protein: CASSQAGLTYIEQFF
CDR3 DNA: TGCGCCAGCAGTCAAGCGGGACTAACCTACATTGAGCAGTTCTTC
J gene: TRBJ2-1
D gene: TRBD2
V gene: TRBV10-1
clone size: .

CDR3 protein: CSVAPRLQGAFGYTF
CDR3 DNA: TGCAGCGTGGCCCCCCGCCTACAGGGGGCTTTTGGCTACACCTTC
J gene: TRBJ1-2
D gene: TRBD1
V gene: TRBV29-1
clone size: many